The 3 T cell receptor beta chains in this list originate from one sample, sequenced in a study of beta chain features in type 1 diabetes. Expressed TCRB transcripts were sequenced because the isolated RNA had all been reverse transcribed beforehand. Measured with immunoSEQ multiplex PCR; TCRdb has only the in-frame clones, and not every one. The sample includes some 360,000 clones, 20% seen only once; the top ten take approximately 0.046%. What was sequenced was naive CD4+ T cells from blood. These receptors all come from a woman between 18 and 30 years old in good health.

V gene TRBV2 combines with J gene TRBJ2-1; 9 nucleotides align to TRBD1. Germline trimming cut 4 bases from V and 16 bases from J; bases unmatched to any gene: 11. The CDR3 consists of 13 residues. Germline CDR1 is SNHLY and CDR2 is FYNNEI. CDR3 coding DNA: TGTGCCAGCAGTGCCCAGGGACAGGGATTGACATTCTTC. Its protein product is CASSAQGQGLTFF. Together with reference TRBV2 and TRBJ2-1, the CDR3 gives the full variable domain: EPEVTQTPSHQVTQMGQEVILRCVPISNHLYFYWYRQILGQKVEFLVSFYNNEISEKSEIFDDQFSVERPDGSNFTLKIRSTKLEDSAMYFCASSAQGQGLTFFGPGTRLTVL.

V usage is TRBV7-2 and J usage is TRBJ2-4; tentative D call: TRBD1 (6 bases). The V and J ends lost 1 base and 5 bases respectively, with 6 bases between them. The CDR3 runs 13 residues. Germline V gives CDR1 SGHTA, CDR2 FQGNSA. CDR3 sequence reads: CASSLGGQNIQYF. The CDR3 DNA reads as TGTGCCAGCAGCTTAGGGGGGCAAAACATTCAGTACTTC.

This clone was counted between two and nine times. The rearrangement uses TRBV18 and TRBJ2-5; TRBD1 might be the D (5 bases). The germline V and J ends were trimmed by 0 bases and 1 base, with 9 bases remaining between them. In germline, CDR1 is KGHSH, CDR2 LQKENI. The CDR3 has 15 amino acids. The DNA for the CDR3 is TGTGCCAGCTCACCACCGCGACAGACCCAAGAGACCCAGTACTTC. Translating it yields CASSPPRQTQETQYF. The full variable domain, in which reference TRBV18 and TRBJ2-5 provide the parts outside the CDR3, is NAGVMQNPRHLVRRRGQEARLRCSPMKGHSHVYWYRQLPEEGLKFMVYLQKENIIDESGMPKERFSAEFPKEGPSILRIQQVVRGDSAAYFCASSPPRQTQETQYFGPGTRLLVL.